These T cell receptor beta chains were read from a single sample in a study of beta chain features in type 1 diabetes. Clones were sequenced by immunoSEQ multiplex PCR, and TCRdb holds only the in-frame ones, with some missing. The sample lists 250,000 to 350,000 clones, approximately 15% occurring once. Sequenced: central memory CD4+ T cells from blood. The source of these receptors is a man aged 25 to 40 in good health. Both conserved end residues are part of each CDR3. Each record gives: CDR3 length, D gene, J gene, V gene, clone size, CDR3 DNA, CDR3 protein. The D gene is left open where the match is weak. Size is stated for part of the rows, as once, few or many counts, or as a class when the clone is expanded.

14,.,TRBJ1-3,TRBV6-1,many,TGTGCCAGCATGGGGGGGGAGGCTGGAAACACCATATATTTT,CASMGGEAGNTIYF
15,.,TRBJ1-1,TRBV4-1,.,TGCGCCAGCAGCTACCGTGGTGGGAAGAACACTGAAGCTTTCTTT,CASSYRGGKNTEAFF
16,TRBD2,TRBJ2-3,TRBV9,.,TGTGCCAGCAGCCCCTCCGGGACTAGCGGGATAGATACGCAGTATTTT,CASSPSGTSGIDTQYF
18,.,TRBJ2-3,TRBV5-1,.,TGCGCCAGCAGCTTGGACGGGGGACCCGGGTGGCGCACAGATACGCAGTATTTT,CASSLDGGPGWRTDTQYF
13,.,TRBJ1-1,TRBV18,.,TGTGCCAGCTCACCAGGACAGAACACTGAAGCTTTCTTT,CASSPGQNTEAFF
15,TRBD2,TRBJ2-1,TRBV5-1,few,TGCGCCAGCAGCAAGACTAGCGGGAGGGACAATGAGCAGTTCTTC,CASSKTSGRDNEQFF
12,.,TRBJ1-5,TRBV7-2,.,TGTGCCAGCAGCTTATTGAGTCAGCCCCAGCATTTT,CASSLLSQPQHF
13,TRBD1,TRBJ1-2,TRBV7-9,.,TGTGCCAGCAGCTTGGGGACAGGGTATGGCTACACCTTC,CASSLGTGYGYTF
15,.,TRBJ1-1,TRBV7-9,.,TGTGCCAGCAGCTTACTCGCCAGGGGAGGCACTGAAGCTTTCTTT,CASSLLARGGTEAFF
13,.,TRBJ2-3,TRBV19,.,TGTGCCAGTAGTATCCAAGCTTTTGGTACGCAGTATTTT,CASSIQAFGTQYF
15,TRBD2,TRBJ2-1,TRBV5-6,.,TGTGCCAGCAGCTTTTTTACTAGCGGATACAATGAGCAGTTCTTC,CASSFFTSGYNEQFF
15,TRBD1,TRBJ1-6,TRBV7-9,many,TGTGCCAGCAGCGCCGGGACAGGAGATAATTCACCCCTCCACTTT,CASSAGTGDNSPLHF
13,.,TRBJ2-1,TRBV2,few,TGTGCCAGCAGTGAATACAGATATAATGAGCAGTTCTTC,CASSEYRYNEQFF
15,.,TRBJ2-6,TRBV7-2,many,TGTGCCAGCAGCTTACAGAACTCTGGGGCCAACGTCCTGACTTTC,CASSLQNSGANVLTF
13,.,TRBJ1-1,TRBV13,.,TGTGCCAGCAGCTTGGGACAGAACACTGAAGCTTTCTTT,CASSLGQNTEAFF
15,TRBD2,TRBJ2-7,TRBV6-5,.,TGTGCCAGCAGTTACATGGCGGGGGGGATCTACGAGCAGTACTTC,CASSYMAGGIYEQYF
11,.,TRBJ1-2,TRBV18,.,TGTGCCAGCTCAGAGGGGGATGGCTACACCTTC,CASSEGDGYTF
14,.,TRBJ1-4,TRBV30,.,TGTGCCTGGAGCTTGGGGAGGATTAATGAAAAACTGTTTTTT,CAWSLGRINEKLFF
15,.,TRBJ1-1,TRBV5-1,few,TGCGCCAGCAGCTTGGGGGGATCTGGTAACACTGAAGCTTTCTTT,CASSLGGSGNTEAFF
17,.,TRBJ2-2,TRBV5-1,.,TGCGCCAGCAGCTTGATAGCGGCCACTTCGTTAACCGGGGAGCTGTTTTTT,CASSLIAATSLTGELFF
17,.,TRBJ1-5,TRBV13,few,TGTGCCAGCAGCTCCGGCATGAGATTCTATAGCAATCAGCCCCAGCATTTT,CASSSGMRFYSNQPQHF
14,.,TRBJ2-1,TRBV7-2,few,TGTGCCAGCAGTCCTGACAGGACGAGGAATGAGCAGTTCTTC,CASSPDRTRNEQFF
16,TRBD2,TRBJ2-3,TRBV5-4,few,TGTGCCAGCAGCCCGACTAGCGGGGGAGGCACAGATACGCAGTATTTT,CASSPTSGGGTDTQYF
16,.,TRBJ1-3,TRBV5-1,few,TGCGCCAGCAGCTTGGGGGGACCGAACTCTGGAAACACCATATATTTT,CASSLGGPNSGNTIYF
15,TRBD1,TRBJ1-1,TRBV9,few,TGTGCCAGCAGCGTAGATTTGACAGGGGCGAATGAAGCTTTCTTT,CASSVDLTGANEAFF
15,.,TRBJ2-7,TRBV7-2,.,TGTGCCAGCAGCCGCGGAGGGGGGATCTCCTTCGAGCAGTACTTC,CASSRGGGISFEQYF
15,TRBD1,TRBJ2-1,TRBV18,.,TGTGCCAGCTCACCACCCGGGGGACAGGGGAATGAGCAGTTCTTC,CASSPPGGQGNEQFF
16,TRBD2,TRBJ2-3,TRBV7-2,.,TGTGCCAGCAGACCCGCGGGAGGTGGATTCACAGATACGCAGTATTTT,CASRPAGGGFTDTQYF
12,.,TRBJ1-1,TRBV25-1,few,TGTGCCAGCAGTGAATATAATCGCCCAGCTTTCTTT,CASSEYNRPAFF